This TCR beta chain is drawn from a study of blood T cell repertoires in COVID-19. Trimming shortened V by 2 bases and J by 6 bases, and 10 bases separated the two germline ends. CDR3 length: 13 residues. Per germline, CDR1 MNHEY and CDR2 SVGAGI. Profiled with immunoSEQ multiplex PCR; TCRdb holds only in-frame clones, not every one. The sample consists of 140,000 to 150,000 clones, approximately 86% of them appearing once. The source material was peripheral blood. This sequence was found in a woman in her thirties or forties with active or convalescent COVID-19. The V call is TRBV6-5, the J call TRBJ1-2, with D possibly being TRBD1 (6 bases). CDR3 protein: CASSYDRSDGYTF. In DNA form, the CDR3 reads TGTGCCAGCAGTTACGACAGGAGTGATGGCTACACCTTC.